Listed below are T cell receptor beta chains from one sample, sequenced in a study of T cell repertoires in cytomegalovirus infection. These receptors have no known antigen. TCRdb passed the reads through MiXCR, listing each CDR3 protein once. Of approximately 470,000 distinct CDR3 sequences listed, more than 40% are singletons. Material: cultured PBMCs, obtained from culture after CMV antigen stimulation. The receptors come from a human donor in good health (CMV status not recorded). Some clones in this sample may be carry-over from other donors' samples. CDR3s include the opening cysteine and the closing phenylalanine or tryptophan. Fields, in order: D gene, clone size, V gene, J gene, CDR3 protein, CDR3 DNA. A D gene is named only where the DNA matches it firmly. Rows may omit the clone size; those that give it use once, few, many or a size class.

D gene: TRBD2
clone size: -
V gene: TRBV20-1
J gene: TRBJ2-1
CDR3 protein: CSASTTSGGYNEQFF
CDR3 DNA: TGCAGTGCTTCCACGACTAGCGGGGGATACAATGAGCAGTTCTTC

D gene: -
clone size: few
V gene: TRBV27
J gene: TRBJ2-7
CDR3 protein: CASSLTDPGLGIYEQYF
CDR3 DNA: TGTGCCAGCAGTCTAACCGACCCGGGACTTGGGATCTACGAGCAGTACTTC

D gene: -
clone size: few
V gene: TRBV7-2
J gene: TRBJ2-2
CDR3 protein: CASSFVTFSGELFF
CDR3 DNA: TGTGCCAGCAGCTTCGTGACGTTCTCCGGGGAGCTGTTTTTT

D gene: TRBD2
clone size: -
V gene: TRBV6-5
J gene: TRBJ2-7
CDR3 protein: CASSTSTRGAYYEQYF
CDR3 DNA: TGTGCCAGCAGTACCTCAACGCGGGGGGCTTACTACGAGCAGTACTTC

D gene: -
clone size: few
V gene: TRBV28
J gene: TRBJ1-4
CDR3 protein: CASSPWTEKLFF
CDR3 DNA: TGTGCCAGCAGTCCTTGGACAGAAAAACTGTTTTTT

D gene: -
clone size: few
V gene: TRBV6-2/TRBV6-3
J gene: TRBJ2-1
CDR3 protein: CASSPTGTPPYNEQFF
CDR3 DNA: TGTGCCAGCAGCCCCACAGGGACCCCCCCCTACAATGAGCAGTTCTTC

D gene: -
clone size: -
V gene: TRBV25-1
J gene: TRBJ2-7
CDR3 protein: CASSELGSWEQYF
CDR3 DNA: TGTGCCAGCAGTGAATTAGGGTCTTGGGAGCAGTACTTC

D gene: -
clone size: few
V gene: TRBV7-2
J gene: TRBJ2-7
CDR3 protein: CASSLAITESEQYF
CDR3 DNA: TGTGCCAGCAGCTTAGCGATAACTGAGTCCGAGCAGTACTTC

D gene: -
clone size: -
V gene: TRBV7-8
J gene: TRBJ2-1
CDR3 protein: CASRPGLSSYNEQFF
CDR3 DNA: TGTGCCAGCAGGCCGGGACTGTCATCCTACAATGAGCAGTTCTTC

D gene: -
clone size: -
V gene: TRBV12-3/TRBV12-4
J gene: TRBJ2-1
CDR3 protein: CASNAGSYNEQFF
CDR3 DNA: TGTGCCAGCAATGCGGGCTCCTACAATGAGCAGTTCTTC

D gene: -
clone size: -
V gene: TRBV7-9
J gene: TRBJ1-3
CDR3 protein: CASSSQGNTIYF
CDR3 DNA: TGTGCCAGCAGCTCACAAGGAAACACCATATATTTT

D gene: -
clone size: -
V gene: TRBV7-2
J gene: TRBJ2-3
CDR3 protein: CASSYVHPGDTQYF
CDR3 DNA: TGTGCCAGCAGCTACGTGCACCCGGGGGATACGCAGTATTTT

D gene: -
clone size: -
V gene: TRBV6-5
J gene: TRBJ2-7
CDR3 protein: CASSTPRGGVGEQYF
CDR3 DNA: TGTGCCAGCAGTACACCAAGGGGTGGGGTTGGCGAGCAGTACTTC

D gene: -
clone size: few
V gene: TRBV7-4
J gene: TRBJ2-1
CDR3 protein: CASSPLSLNGNEQFF
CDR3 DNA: TGTGCCAGCAGCCCTTTATCTCTAAACGGTAATGAGCAGTTCTTC

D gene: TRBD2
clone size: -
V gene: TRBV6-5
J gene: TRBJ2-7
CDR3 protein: CASSYGGGVSYEQYF
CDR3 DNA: TGTGCCAGCAGTTACGGCGGGGGGGTCTCCTACGAGCAGTACTTC

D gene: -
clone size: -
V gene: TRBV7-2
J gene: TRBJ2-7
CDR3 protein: CASTPGVSYEQYF
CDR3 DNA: TGTGCCAGTACACCAGGGGTTTCCTACGAGCAGTACTTC

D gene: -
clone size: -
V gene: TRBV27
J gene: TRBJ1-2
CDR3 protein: CASRNPGSNYGYTF
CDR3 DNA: TGTGCCAGCAGAAATCCCGGTTCTAACTATGGCTACACCTTC

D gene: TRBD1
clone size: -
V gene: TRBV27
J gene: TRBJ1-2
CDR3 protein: CASRGQGVGGYTF
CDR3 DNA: TGTGCCAGCAGAGGACAGGGAGTCGGTGGCTACACCTTC

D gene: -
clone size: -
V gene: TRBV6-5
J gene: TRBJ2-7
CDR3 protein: CASSYGSVGQSYEQYF
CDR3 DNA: TGTGCCAGCAGTTACGGTTCGGTTGGACAGAGCTACGAGCAGTACTTC

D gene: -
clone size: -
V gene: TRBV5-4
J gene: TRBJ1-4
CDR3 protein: CASSLGPGPYNEKLFF
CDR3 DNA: TGTGCCAGCAGCTTGGGTCCGGGACCGTATAATGAAAAACTGTTTTTT

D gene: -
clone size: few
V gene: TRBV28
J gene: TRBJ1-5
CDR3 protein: CASSLFNPLEGNQPQHF
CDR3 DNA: TGTGCCAGCAGTTTATTTAACCCCCTTGAGGGCAATCAGCCCCAGCATTTT

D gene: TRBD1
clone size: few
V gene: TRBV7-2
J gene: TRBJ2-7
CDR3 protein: CASSLAGTGLFYEQYF
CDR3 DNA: TGTGCCAGCAGCTTAGCCGGGACAGGGTTGTTCTACGAGCAGTACTTC

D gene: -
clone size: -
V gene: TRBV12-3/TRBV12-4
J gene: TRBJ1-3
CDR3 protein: CATYGGNTIYF
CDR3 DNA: TGTGCCACCTATGGGGGAAACACCATATATTTT